Sequencing of this TCR beta chain was carried out in a study of T cells after yellow fever vaccination. Study-level background: The SMART-Seq v4 Ultra Low Input method served to prepare the low-cell-number fractions. Study findings and constraints: Most primary-vaccination clones recurred post-booster (roughly 96% CD4, roughly 90% CD8).

MiXCR, applied by TCRdb to the 5' RACE reads, yields one record per CDR3 protein. Of 350,000 to 450,000 distinct CDR3 sequences detected, about 19% appear once; the ten largest clones hold over 15%. The length of the CDR3 is 13 residues. Germline lookup yields CDR1 MNHEY and CDR2 SVGAGI. V was shortened by 6 bases and J by 6 bases, with 12 bases between the two germline ends. A remark on this clonotype: Its antigen is still unknown.

This TCR came from a man aged 18 to 30 who received the YFV17D yellow fever vaccine. The V call is TRBV6-5, the J call TRBJ2-1; possibly TRBD1 for D (6 bases). Sample: PBMCs, taken before the yellow fever booster vaccination. This chain's CDR3 is CASRGRGINEQFF. In nucleotides, the CDR3 is TGTGCCAGCAGGGGTAGGGGGATCAATGAGCAGTTCTTC.